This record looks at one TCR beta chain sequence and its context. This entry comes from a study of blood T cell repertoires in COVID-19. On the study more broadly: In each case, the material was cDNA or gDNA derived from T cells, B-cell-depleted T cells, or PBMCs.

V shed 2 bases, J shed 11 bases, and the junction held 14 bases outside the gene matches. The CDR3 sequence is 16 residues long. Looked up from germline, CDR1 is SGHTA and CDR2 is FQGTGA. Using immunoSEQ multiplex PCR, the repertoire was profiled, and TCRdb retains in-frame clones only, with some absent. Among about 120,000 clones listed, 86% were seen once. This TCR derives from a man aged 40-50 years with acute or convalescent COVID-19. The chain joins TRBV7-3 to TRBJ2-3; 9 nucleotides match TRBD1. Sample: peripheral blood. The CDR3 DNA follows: TGTGCCAGCAGCTTAGGCCCAGGGACAGGGAGTTCTAAGCAGTATTTT. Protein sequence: CASSLGPGTGSSKQYF. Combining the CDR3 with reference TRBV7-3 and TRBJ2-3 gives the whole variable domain GAGVSQTPSNKVTEKGKYVELRCDPISGHTALYWYRQSLGQGPEFLIYFQGTGAADDSGLPNDRFFAVRPEGSVSTLKIQRTERGDSAVYLCASSLGPGTGSSKQYFGPGTRLTVL.